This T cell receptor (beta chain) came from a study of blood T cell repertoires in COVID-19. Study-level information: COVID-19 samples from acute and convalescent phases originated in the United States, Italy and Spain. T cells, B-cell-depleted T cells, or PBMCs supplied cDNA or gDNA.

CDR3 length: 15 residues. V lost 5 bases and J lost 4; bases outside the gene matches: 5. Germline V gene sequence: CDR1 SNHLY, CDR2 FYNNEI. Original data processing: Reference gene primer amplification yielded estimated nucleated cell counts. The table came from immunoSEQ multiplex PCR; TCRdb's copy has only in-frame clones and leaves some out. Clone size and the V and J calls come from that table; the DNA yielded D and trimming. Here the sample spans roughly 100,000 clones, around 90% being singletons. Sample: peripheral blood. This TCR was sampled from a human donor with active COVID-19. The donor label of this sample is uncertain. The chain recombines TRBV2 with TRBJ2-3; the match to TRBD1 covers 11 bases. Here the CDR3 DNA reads TGTGCCAGCAGTCCGGACAGGGGGCTCTCAGATACGCAGTATTTT. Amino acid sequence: CASSPDRGLSDTQYF.